This T cell receptor (beta chain) was sequenced during a study of metastatic and nonmetastatic thyroid tumors. Study-level background: The comparison covered peripheral blood and tumor or nodule tissue in malignant and benign thyroid patients. Study observations and caveats: Reportedly, malignant thyroid tumors had significantly higher TCR beta diversity than benign nodules, in blood and tumor.

Worth noting for this clone: What it binds is not known.

Germline CDR1 reads MDHEN; CDR2 reads SYDVKM. The CDR3 covers 14 residues. V dropped 2 bases and J dropped 6; count of bases not matched to a gene: 2. Authors' methods: CDR3 differences across clinicopathological groups were used to build a distant-metastasis classifier for papillary thyroid cancer. TCRdb reprocessed the PCR reads using MiXCR. These V and J calls are TCRdb output, not the study's own analysis. The table shows about 12,000 clones, with over 10% occurring only once. Until they underwent thyroid surgery, no patient had received any treatment. Sequencing used blood. The receptor comes from a female donor with papillary thyroid cancer or a benign thyroid nodule (not recorded which). Some clones in this sample may be carry-over from other donors' samples. J is TRBJ2-2 and V is TRBV28; 8 nucleotides match TRBD1. CDR3 nucleotides: TGTGCCAGCAGTTTACCACAGGGGGCCGGGGAGCTGTTTTTT. Translating gives CASSLPQGAGELFF.